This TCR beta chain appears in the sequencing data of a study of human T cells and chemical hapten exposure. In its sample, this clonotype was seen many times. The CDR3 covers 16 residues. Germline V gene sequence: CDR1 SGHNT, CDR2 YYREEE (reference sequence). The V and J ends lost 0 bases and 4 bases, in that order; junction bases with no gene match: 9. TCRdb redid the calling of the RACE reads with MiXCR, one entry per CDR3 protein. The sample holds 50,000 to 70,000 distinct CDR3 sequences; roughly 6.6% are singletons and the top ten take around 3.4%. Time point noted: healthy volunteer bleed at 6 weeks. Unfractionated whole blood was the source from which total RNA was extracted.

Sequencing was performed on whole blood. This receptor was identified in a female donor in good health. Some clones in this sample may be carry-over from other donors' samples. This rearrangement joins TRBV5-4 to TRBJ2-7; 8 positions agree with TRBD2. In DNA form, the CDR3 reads TGTGCCAGCAGCTTGGGACGAGCGGGAGCGGGGTACGAGCAGTACTTC. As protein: CASSLGRAGAGYEQYF.